What follows are 18 T cell receptor beta chains derived from one specimen sequenced in a study of OX40 agonist ivuxolimab in advanced cancers. The protocol was immunoSEQ multiplex PCR, while the TCRdb copy is restricted to in-frame clones and leaves out a portion. The sample records more than 55,000 clones, 79% being singletons. The sequencing used CD4+ or CD8+ T cells sorted from blood, collected in a trial of the OX40 agonist ivuxolimab. All receptors come from an adult with an advanced solid tumor such as melanoma, head and neck, liver or kidney cancer.

The rearrangement joins TRBV30 to TRBJ1-4; TRBD1 agrees at 7 bases. The CDR3 is made up of 20 amino acids. J was trimmed by 5 bases and V by 0 bases; bases with no gene match: 21. The germline CDR1 and CDR2 sequences are GTSNPN and SVGIG (reference sequence). CDR3 DNA: TGTGCCTGGAGTGTAGAGGGGGCTAGACAGGTAACCCCCCGGAATGAAAAACTGTTTTTT. Translation gives CAWSVEGARQVTPRNEKLFF. The full variable domain, rest sourced from reference TRBV30 and TRBJ1-4, is SQTIHQWPATLVQPVGSPLSLECTVEGTSNPNLYWYRQAAGRGLQLLFYSVGIGQISSEVPQNLSASRPQDRQFILSSKKLLLSDSGFYLCAWSVEGARQVTPRNEKLFFGSGTQLSVL.

The chain couples TRBV7-9 to TRBJ2-4; either TRBD1 or TRBD2 may fit D (5 bases each). The CDR3 runs 16 residues. Trimming took off 5 bases at V and 5 bases at J, with 19 bases between the two ends. Germline lookup yields CDR1 SEHNR and CDR2 FQNEAQ (reference sequence). The CDR3 loop is CASSLGTPALENIQYF. The CDR3 nucleotides read TGTGCCAGCAGCCTAGGGACCCCGGCTCTTGAAAACATTCAGTACTTC.

The rearrangement links TRBV7-8 to TRBJ2-7, with TRBD1 identical over 8 bases. V lost 4 bases, J lost 6 bases, and 11 bases stayed unmatched. Per germline, CDR1 SGHVS and CDR2 FQNEAQ. The CDR3 is 15 residues long. CDR3 sequence: CASSSPGRGLPEQYF. CDR3 nucleotide sequence: TGTGCCAGCAGCTCCCCGGGCAGGGGGCTCCCCGAGCAGTACTTC.

This clone was observed once. The V gene is TRBV7-9, the J gene TRBJ1-5; D uncertain. The germline CDR1 and CDR2 sequences are SEHNR and FQNEAQ (reference sequence). V lost 5 bases to trimming and J lost 4 bases, with 6 bases between them. The CDR3 extends over 12 amino acids. DNA for the CDR3: TGTGCCAGCAGCAGTGTAAATCAGCCCCAGCATTTT. It translates to CASSSVNQPQHF.

The chain links TRBV5-1 to TRBJ1-6; weak D call: TRBD1 (6 bases). Germline V CDR1 and CDR2: SGHRS, YFSETQ. V was cut by 4 bases and J by 10 bases, with 18 bases left in between. This CDR3 has 15 amino acids. CDR3 protein: CASSLGQSSLSPLHF. For the CDR3, the DNA is TGCGCCAGCAGCCTAGGACAGAGTTCCCTATCACCCCTCCACTTT. Combining the CDR3 with reference TRBV5-1 and TRBJ1-6 gives the whole variable domain KAGVTQTPRYLIKTRGQQVTLSCSPISGHRSVSWYQQTPGQGLQFLFEYFSETQRNKGNFPGRFSGRQFSNSRSEMNVSTLELGDSALYLCASSLGQSSLSPLHFGNGTRLTVT.

The chain employs TRBV21-1 and TRBJ2-2. TRBV21-1 is designated a pseudogene. This CDR3 spans 14 amino acids. In DNA form, the CDR3 reads TGTGCCAGCAGCAACGACGGTAACACCGGGGAGCTGTTTTTT. Amino acid sequence: CASSNDGNTGELFF.

The rearrangement uses TRBV20-1 and TRBJ1-1, with D perhaps TRBD1 (5 bases). The CDR3 runs to 11 residues. Trimming removed 6 bases from V and 11 bases from J, with 16 bases in between. CDR1 is DFQATT and CDR2 is SNEGSKA in the germline V gene (reference sequence). The chain's CDR3 is CSAASGAGAFF. The CDR3 DNA sequence: TGCAGTGCAGCCAGTGGGGCGGGGGCTTTCTTT.

The rearrangement uses TRBV12-5 and TRBJ1-1; D uncertain. CDR1 is LGHNT, CDR2 FRNRAP, per germline. Trimming stripped 7 bases from V and 0 bases from J, with 15 bases between. The length of the CDR3 is 15 residues. The CDR3 loop reads CASALNPQMNTEAFF. The DNA for the CDR3 is TGTGCTAGTGCCTTAAACCCGCAAATGAACACTGAAGCTTTCTTT.

This clone came up once. The V gene is TRBV5-8, the J gene TRBJ1-4; TRBD1 agrees at 11 bases. CDR3 length equals 15 residues. V lost 4 bases and J lost 6; bases outside the gene matches: 5. The germline V gene encodes CDR1 SGHTS and CDR2 YDEGEE. The CDR3 sequence: CASSPGTGGDEKLFF. The CDR3 bases are TGTGCCAGCAGCCCCGGGACAGGGGGGGATGAAAAACTGTTTTTT. Filled out from reference TRBV5-8 and TRBJ1-4, the complete variable domain reads EAGVTQSPTHLIKTRGQQATLRCSPISGHTSVYWYQQALGLGLQFLLWYDEGEERNRGNFPPRFSGRQFPNYSSELNVNALELEDSALYLCASSPGTGGDEKLFFGSGTQLSVL.

This clone showed up just a few times. This chain links TRBV9 with TRBJ1-5; no reliable D call. The V end was cut by 3 bases, the J end by 0 bases, with 7 bases between. Germline CDR1 and CDR2: SGDLS and YYNGEE. CDR3 length: 14 residues. As DNA, the CDR3 is TGTGCCAGCAGCGGACCCTATAGCAATCAGCCCCAGCATTTT. It specifies CASSGPYSNQPQHF.

The V and J genes are TRBV4-3 and TRBJ2-3; D might be TRBD1 or TRBD2, each matching 5 bases. This CDR3 contains 16 residues. In germline, CDR1 is LGHNA, CDR2 YSLEER. V dropped 3 bases and J dropped 0 bases, with 13 bases sitting between them. The CDR3 nucleotides are TGCGCCAGCAGCCATCCCGGGACGGGGAGCACAGATACGCAGTATTTT. Translation: CASSHPGTGSTDTQYF.

The chain uses TRBV7-9 and TRBJ2-4; possible D gene TRBD1, 5 bases. Germline values: CDR1 SEHNR, CDR2 FQNEAQ (reference sequence). V was clipped by 0 bases and J by 2 bases, with 5 bases between them. The CDR3 consists of 14 residues. The CDR3 DNA is TGTGCCAGCAGCTTAGCGGACACCAAAAACATTCAGTACTTC. Translated: CASSLADTKNIQYF. Full variable domain (outside the CDR3, taken from reference TRBV7-9 and TRBJ2-4): DTGVSQNPRHKITKRGQNVTFRCDPISEHNRLYWYRQTLGQGPEFLTYFQNEAQLEKSRLLSDRFSAERPKGSFSTLEIQRTEQGDSAMYLCASSLADTKNIQYFGAGTRLSVL.

The genes are TRBV13 and TRBJ2-2; no definite D call. The CDR3 has 16 amino acids. Germline loops: CDR1 PRHDT, CDR2 FYEKMQ (reference sequence). Trimming took off 4 bases at V and 0 bases at J, with 12 bases between the two ends. CDR3 DNA: TGTGCCAGCAGCTCTTACTTAAACCCGAACACCGGGGAGCTGTTTTTT. Its translation is CASSSYLNPNTGELFF.

The chain joins TRBV7-9 to TRBJ2-1; TRBD2 agrees at 13 bases. The V segment lost 6 bases and the J segment 8 bases; nucleotides outside the gene matches: 7. CDR1 is SEHNR, CDR2 FQNEAQ, per germline (reference sequence). CDR3 length equals 15 residues. The CDR3: CASRLLAGGFDEQFF. Here the CDR3 DNA reads TGTGCCAGCAGATTACTAGCGGGAGGGTTCGATGAGCAGTTCTTC.

The V call is TRBV27, the J call TRBJ2-1; 15 bases fit TRBD2. With V trimmed by 4 bases and J by 0 bases, 10 bases remained unmatched. Germline V CDR1 and CDR2: MNHEY, SMNVEV (reference sequence). CDR3 length: 20 residues. CDR3 bases: TGTGCCAGCAGTTCCCTCAAGGGACTAGCGGGAGGTGGCTCCTACAATGAGCAGTTCTTC. Residues: CASSSLKGLAGGGSYNEQFF.

The CDR3 DNA reads TGTGCCAGCAGCGTAGGGACTCGGACAGATACGCAGTATTTT. Translating gives CASSVGTRTDTQYF. The chain carries TRBV9 and TRBJ2-3; D possibly corresponds to TRBD2 (5 bases). Germline V gene data show CDR1 as SGDLS and CDR2 as YYNGEE. V lost 0 bases and J 3 bases, leaving 8 bases between the germline ends. The CDR3 spans 14 residues. The full variable domain, completed using reference TRBV9 and TRBJ2-3, is DSGVTQTPKHLITATGQRVTLRCSPRSGDLSVYWYQQSLDQGLQFLIQYYNGEERAKGNILERFSAQQFPDLHSELNLSSLELGDSALYFCASSVGTRTDTQYFGPGTRLTVL.

V gene TRBV19 combines with J gene TRBJ1-5, with 7 bases matching TRBD1. The V and J ends lost 4 bases and 5 bases, in that order; junction bases with no gene match: 11. The germline V gene encodes CDR1 LNHDA and CDR2 SQIVND (reference sequence). CDR3 length equals 16 residues. The CDR3 reads CASSNPSTGRYQPQHF. In DNA form, the CDR3 reads TGTGCCAGTAGTAATCCCTCGACAGGGAGGTATCAGCCCCAGCATTTT. The complete variable domain, with remaining parts taken from reference TRBV19 and TRBJ1-5, reads DGGITQSPKYLFRKEGQNVTLSCEQNLNHDAMYWYRQDPGQGLRLIYYSQIVNDFQKGDIAEGYSVSREKKESFPLTVTSAQKNPTAFYLCASSNPSTGRYQPQHFGDGTRLSIL.

Only a few counts were recorded for this clone. The gene calls are TRBV27 and TRBJ2-7, with 8 nucleotides matching TRBD2. The CDR3 extends over 13 amino acids. The V gene end was trimmed by 4 bases and the J gene end by 3 bases; junction bases not matched to a gene: 2. Per the germline V gene, CDR1 is MNHEY and CDR2 is SMNVEV (reference sequence). Here the CDR3 DNA reads TGTGCCAGCAGTTCTACTAGCGGCTACGAGCAGTACTTC. It specifies CASSSTSGYEQYF.